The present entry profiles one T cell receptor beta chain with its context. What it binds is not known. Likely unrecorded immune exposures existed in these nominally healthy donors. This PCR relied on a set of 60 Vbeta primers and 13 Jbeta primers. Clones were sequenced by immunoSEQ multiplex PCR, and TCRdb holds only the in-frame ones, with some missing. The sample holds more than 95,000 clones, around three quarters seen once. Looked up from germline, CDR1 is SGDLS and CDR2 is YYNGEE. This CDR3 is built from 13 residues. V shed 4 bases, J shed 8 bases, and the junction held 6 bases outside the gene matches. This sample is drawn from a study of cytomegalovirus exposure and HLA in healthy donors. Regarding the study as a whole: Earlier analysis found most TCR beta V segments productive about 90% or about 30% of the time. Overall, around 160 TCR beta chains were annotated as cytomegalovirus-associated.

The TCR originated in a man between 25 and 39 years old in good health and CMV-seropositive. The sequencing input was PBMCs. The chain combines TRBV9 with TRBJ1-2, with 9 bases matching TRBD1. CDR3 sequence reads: CASSSQGAGGYTF. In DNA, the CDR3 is TGTGCCAGCAGCTCACAGGGGGCGGGCGGCTACACCTTC.